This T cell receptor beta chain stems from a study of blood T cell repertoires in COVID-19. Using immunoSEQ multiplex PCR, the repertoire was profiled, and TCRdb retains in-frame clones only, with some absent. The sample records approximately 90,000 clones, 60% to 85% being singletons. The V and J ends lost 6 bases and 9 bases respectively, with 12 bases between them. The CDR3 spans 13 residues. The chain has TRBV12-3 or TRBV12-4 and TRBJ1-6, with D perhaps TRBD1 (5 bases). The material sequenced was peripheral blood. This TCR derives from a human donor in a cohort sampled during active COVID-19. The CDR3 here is CASRDKVSSPLHF. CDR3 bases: TGTGCCAGCAGGGACAAAGTCTCTTCACCCCTCCACTTT.